One and the same sample provided the 27 T cell receptor beta chains below, sequenced in a study of blood T cells in healthy people across ages. Alongside a J-beta primer mix, a sample-barcoded 5' primer served in a second PCR lasting roughly 6 to 11 cycles. TCRdb redid the calling of the 5' RACE reads with MiXCR, one entry per CDR3 protein. The top ten hold around 15% of the sample, which has more than 800,000 distinct CDR3 sequences, roughly 26% seen once. Sequencing input: blood. These receptors all come from an elderly woman in good health.

There are many counts of this clonotype. The gene calls are TRBV6-1 and TRBJ2-5, with D possibly matching TRBD1 (5 bases). The V end was cut by 7 bases, the J end by 1 base, with 13 bases between. The CDR3 has 14 amino acids. The germline CDR1 and CDR2 sequences are MNHNS and SASEGT. The CDR3 reads CASTHRPLQETQYF. CDR3 nucleotide sequence: TGTGCCAGCACCCACAGGCCGCTCCAAGAGACCCAGTACTTC.

The V gene is TRBV7-9, the J gene TRBJ1-2; the D gene is possibly TRBD1 (5 bases). Germline values: CDR1 SEHNR, CDR2 FQNEAQ (reference sequence). The V and J ends lost 6 bases and 4 bases respectively, with 18 bases between them. The CDR3 is 15 amino acids. The CDR3 nucleotides read TGTGCCAGCAGTCCCCCAGGGTACGCGGCCTATGGCTACACCTTC. This translates into CASSPPGYAAYGYTF.

This clonotype was seen more than once but under ten times. This chain connects TRBV27 to TRBJ1-2; 8 bases agree with TRBD1. The trim removed 3 bases at V and 6 bases at J, leaving 6 bases unmatched. CDR3 length: 14 amino acids. Per the germline V gene, CDR1 is MNHEY and CDR2 is SMNVEV (reference sequence). CDR3 residues: CASSFRGREDGYTF. The DNA for the CDR3 is TGTGCCAGCAGTTTCAGGGGGCGCGAGGATGGCTACACCTTC.

Of note for this clonotype: Being one base from a much bigger clone, this may be a read error. This chain links TRBV12-3 or TRBV12-4 with TRBJ1-5; no definite D call. Trimming removed 4 bases from V and 5 bases from J, with 15 bases in between. The CDR3 contains 15 residues. CDR3 sequence reads: CASSSPGVSYQPQHF. The CDR3, as DNA: TGTGCCAGCAGTTCCCCAGGTGTCTCCTATCAGCCCCAGCATTTT.

In its sample, this clonotype was seen many times. This chain connects TRBV5-1 to TRBJ2-7; a weak D match, TRBD2 (7 bases). V was clipped by 0 bases and J by 2 bases, with 12 bases between them. The CDR3 runs to 15 residues. Germline CDR1 is SGHRS and CDR2 is YFSETQ. The CDR3 region is CASSLGGGPTYEQYF. The CDR3, as DNA: TGCGCCAGCAGCTTGGGCGGGGGCCCCACCTACGAGCAGTACTTC. Combining the CDR3 with reference TRBV5-1 and TRBJ2-7 gives the whole variable domain KAGVTQTPRYLIKTRGQQVTLSCSPISGHRSVSWYQQTPGQGLQFLFEYFSETQRNKGNFPGRFSGRQFSNSRSEMNVSTLELGDSALYLCASSLGGGPTYEQYFGPGTRLTVT.

This clonotype was picked up many times. V gene TRBV29-1 combines with J gene TRBJ2-1; 10 bases agree with TRBD2. Trimming took 6 bases from V and 6 from J; bases not matched to a gene: 5. The CDR3 is 13 amino acids. Per germline, CDR1 SQVTM and CDR2 ANQGSEA. The CDR3 spells CSVQRGGVNEQFF. The CDR3 DNA is TGCAGCGTGCAGCGGGGGGGGGTCAATGAGCAGTTCTTC.

This clonotype was recorded a few times. This chain uses TRBV24-1 with TRBJ1-2; 9 bases agree with TRBD1. V was clipped by 2 bases and J by 6 bases; unmatched bases: 9. Germline CDR1 reads KGHDR; CDR2 reads SFDVKD. This CDR3 has 16 amino acids. This CDR3 is CATSDSETGGDDGYTF. For the CDR3, the DNA is TGTGCCACCAGTGATTCCGAAACAGGGGGCGATGATGGCTACACCTTC.

The rearrangement joins TRBV6-1 to TRBJ1-5, with 7 bases lining up with TRBD1. V gave up 6 bases and J gave up 2 bases; unmatched junction bases: 10. Germline CDR1 MNHNS, CDR2 SASEGT. This CDR3 comprises 16 residues. CDR3 in DNA: TGTGCCAGCAGATCGTTACAGGGGCAGGGCAATCAGCCCCAGCATTTT. Translated: CASRSLQGQGNQPQHF.

In this sample, this clonotype turned up a few times. The V and J genes are TRBV19 and TRBJ2-4, with D uncertain. This CDR3 has 12 residues. Germline V CDR1 and CDR2: LNHDA, SQIVND (reference sequence). V lost 3 bases and J 5 bases, leaving 5 bases between the germline ends. CDR3 sequence: CASSIRQNIQYF. As DNA, the CDR3 is TGTGCCAGTAGTATCCGTCAAAACATTCAGTACTTC.

The rearrangement links TRBV6-6 to TRBJ2-3, with 9 bases aligning to TRBD1. The V gene's germline CDR1 is MNHNY and CDR2 SVGAGI (reference sequence). V trimming: 6 bases; J trimming: 6 bases; junction bases outside the gene matches: 7. CDR3 length equals 14 residues. CDR3 in amino acids: CASRNTGGGDTQYF. Here the CDR3 DNA reads TGTGCCAGCAGGAACACAGGGGGCGGGGATACGCAGTATTTT.

The chain links TRBV6-2 or TRBV6-3 to TRBJ2-7; 8 bases align to TRBD2. Per the germline V gene, CDR1 is MNHEY and CDR2 is SVGEGT. The CDR3 is made up of 16 amino acids. J gave up 0 bases and V 7 bases, and 11 bases lay outside the gene matches. This CDR3 is CASIPHPSGSSYEQYF. CDR3 DNA: TGTGCCAGCATCCCTCACCCCAGCGGGAGCTCCTACGAGCAGTACTTC.

This clonotype showed up just a few times. The chain has TRBV20-1 and TRBJ1-6, with 7 bases matching TRBD1. Germline V gene data show CDR1 as DFQATT and CDR2 as SNEGSKA (reference sequence). CDR3 length: 14 residues. V shed 2 bases, J shed 5 bases, and the junction held 3 bases outside the gene matches. The CDR3 DNA reads as TGCAGTGCTAGACCCACAGGGGATAATTCACCCCTCCACTTT. Encoded protein: CSARPTGDNSPLHF.

This clonotype was seen ten or more times. The V and J genes are TRBV3-1 and TRBJ2-7; D call uncertain. The V gene's germline CDR1 is LGHDT and CDR2 YNNKEL (reference sequence). The V end was cut by 3 bases, the J end by 7 bases, with 7 bases between. The CDR3 loop spans 11 amino acids. CDR3 DNA sequence: TGTGCCAGCAGCCAGACACATGAGCAGTACTTC. Its translation: CASSQTHEQYF.

This clonotype has just a few counts. The chain couples TRBV28 to TRBJ2-5, with TRBD1 matching over 7 bases. The J call is doubtful: the DNA matches TRBJ2-7 better. Germline V CDR1 and CDR2: MDHEN, SYDVKM. The CDR3 runs to 14 residues. CDR3 residues: CASSPPGQRDEQYF. The CDR3 DNA reads TGTGCCAGCAGTCCACCGGGACAGAGGGACGAGCAGTACTTC.

The chain employs TRBV29-1 and TRBJ2-3; 10 bases agree with TRBD1. The CDR3 sequence is 15 residues long. The germline V gene has CDR1 SQVTM and CDR2 ANQGSEA. The V and J ends lost 8 bases and 0 bases, in that order; junction bases with no gene match: 8. The CDR3 nucleotides are TGCAGCACGGGACAGGGGCTCCGAAGCACAGATACGCAGTATTTT. Its protein is CSTGQGLRSTDTQYF.

This clonotype was seen only a few times. The V call is TRBV12-3 or TRBV12-4, the J call TRBJ1-3, with D hard to call. V was trimmed by 2 bases and J by 4 bases, leaving 6 bases between them. This CDR3 is built from 13 residues. The CDR3 loop reads CASSLNRGNTIYF. In nucleotides, the CDR3 is TGTGCCAGCAGTTTAAACAGAGGAAACACCATATATTTT.

This clonotype occurred a few times. This may arise from a read error, as a much more abundant clone is one base away. The V and J genes are TRBV9 and TRBJ2-1, with D perhaps TRBD1 (6 bases). The CDR3 has 14 residues. Germline V gene data show CDR1 as SGDLS and CDR2 as YYNGEE. V was trimmed by 2 bases and J by 7 bases, leaving 13 bases between them. This chain's CDR3 is CASSVLQGGNEQFF. DNA of the CDR3: TGTGCCAGCAGCGTGTTACAGGGTGGTAATGAGCAGTTCTTC. The entire variable domain, with the rest obtained from reference TRBV9 and TRBJ2-1, is as follows: DSGVTQTPKHLITATGQRVTLRCSPRSGDLSVYWYQQSLDQGLQFLIQYYNGEERAKGNILERFSAQQFPDLHSELNLSSLELGDSALYFCASSVLQGGNEQFFGPGTRLTVL.

In regard to this clonotype: A read error may explain this, as a much larger clone is one base away. The chain joins TRBV12-3 or TRBV12-4 to TRBJ2-3, with 9 bases fitting TRBD1. With 4 bases clipped from V and 14 bases from J, the junction kept 19 bases outside the gene matches. The CDR3 loop spans 16 amino acids. The CDR3 bases are TGTGCCAGCAGTTCCCTACGGGGACAGGGACCGATGCTGCGGTATTTT. It specifies CASSSLRGQGPMLRYF.

The gene calls are TRBV6-2 or TRBV6-3 and TRBJ2-2; D possibly corresponds to TRBD1 (6 bases). Looked up from germline, CDR1 is MNHEY and CDR2 is SVGEGT. The CDR3 contains 16 residues. V was clipped by 7 bases and J by 6 bases, with 21 bases between them. DNA for the CDR3: TGTGCCAGCACCCTCGAAAGGGGGAATTCGGCCGGGGAGCTGTTTTTT. As protein: CASTLERGNSAGELFF.

The chain uses TRBV20-1 and TRBJ2-7; 7 nucleotides line up with TRBD1. V dropped 6 bases and J dropped 4; count of bases not matched to a gene: 6. The CDR3 contains 12 residues. The germline CDR1 and CDR2 sequences are DFQATT and SNEGSKA (reference sequence). CDR3 coding DNA: TGCAGTGCATATGGGGACAGATACGAGCAGTACTTC. It translates to CSAYGDRYEQYF.

This clonotype was seen many times. V is TRBV7-2 and J is TRBJ1-2, with D uncertain. Trimming shortened V by 0 bases and J by 5 bases, and 13 bases separated the two germline ends. The CDR3 consists of 15 residues. Germline CDR1 reads SGHTA; CDR2 reads FQGNSA. The CDR3 nucleotides are TGTGCCAGCAGCTTAGCATCCGTGGCAGCGTATGGCTACACCTTC. It encodes CASSLASVAAYGYTF.

This clonotype has a handful of counts. A much larger clone is a single base away; this may be a read error. The rearrangement uses TRBV7-2 and TRBJ2-1; D gene uncertain. The end of the DNA aligns better with TRBJ2-7, so the J call may be wrong. The CDR3 contains 17 residues. CDR1 and CDR2 (germline): SGHTA, FQGNSA. CDR3 amino acids: CASSSATKYFSYNEQYF. The CDR3 region has the DNA TGTGCCAGCAGCTCAGCTACTAAGTATTTCTCCTACAATGAGCAGTACTTC.

At least ten counts were recorded for this clonotype. CDR3 region: CAISELAGISYNEQFF. The CDR3 nucleotides read TGTGCCATCAGTGAGCTAGCGGGGATTTCCTACAATGAGCAGTTCTTC. The chain joins TRBV10-3 to TRBJ2-1; 9 nucleotides align to TRBD2. The CDR3 loop spans 16 amino acids. V dropped 2 bases and J dropped 1; count of bases not matched to a gene: 3. The germline V gene encodes CDR1 ENHRY and CDR2 SYGVKD.

Many counts were recorded for this clonotype. This chain connects TRBV7-2 to TRBJ2-1; TRBD2 matches 9 bases. V lost 5 bases, J lost 2 bases, and 10 bases stayed unmatched. The CDR3 is 17 residues long. Per germline, CDR1 SGHTA and CDR2 FQGNSA. The CDR3 DNA sequence: TGTGCCAGCAGCCCCGCGTCTAGCGGGGTAACCTACAATGAGCAGTTCTTC. Its translation is CASSPASSGVTYNEQFF.

This clonotype was seen ten or more times. This chain links TRBV7-9 with TRBJ2-5; tentative D call: TRBD1 (5 bases). Trimming removed 4 bases from V and 4 bases from J, with 13 bases in between. The CDR3 is 14 residues long. Per the germline V gene, CDR1 is SEHNR and CDR2 is FQNEAQ (reference sequence). This chain's CDR3 is CASSSWTSPETQYF. CDR3 DNA: TGTGCCAGCAGCTCTTGGACAAGCCCAGAGACCCAGTACTTC.

Many counts were recorded for this clonotype. The rearrangement links TRBV6-5 to TRBJ1-2, with a possible D match to TRBD1 (6 bases). The CDR3 runs to 14 residues. Germline V gene sequence: CDR1 MNHEY, CDR2 SVGAGI. V lost 8 bases and J lost 3, with 16 bases in between. The CDR3 loop reads CASSPGHPYYGYTF. In DNA form, the CDR3 reads TGTGCCAGCTCCCCGGGACACCCCTACTATGGCTACACCTTC.

In this sample, this clonotype turned up a few times. V usage is TRBV6-2 or TRBV6-3 and J usage is TRBJ1-6; D call uncertain. The CDR3 consists of 12 residues. Germline-derived CDR1 and CDR2 are MNHEY and SVGEGT. Trimming removed 0 bases from V and 9 bases from J, with 3 bases in between. CDR3 protein: CASSYSLSPLHF. CDR3 bases: TGTGCCAGCAGTTACTCTCTTTCACCCCTCCACTTT.